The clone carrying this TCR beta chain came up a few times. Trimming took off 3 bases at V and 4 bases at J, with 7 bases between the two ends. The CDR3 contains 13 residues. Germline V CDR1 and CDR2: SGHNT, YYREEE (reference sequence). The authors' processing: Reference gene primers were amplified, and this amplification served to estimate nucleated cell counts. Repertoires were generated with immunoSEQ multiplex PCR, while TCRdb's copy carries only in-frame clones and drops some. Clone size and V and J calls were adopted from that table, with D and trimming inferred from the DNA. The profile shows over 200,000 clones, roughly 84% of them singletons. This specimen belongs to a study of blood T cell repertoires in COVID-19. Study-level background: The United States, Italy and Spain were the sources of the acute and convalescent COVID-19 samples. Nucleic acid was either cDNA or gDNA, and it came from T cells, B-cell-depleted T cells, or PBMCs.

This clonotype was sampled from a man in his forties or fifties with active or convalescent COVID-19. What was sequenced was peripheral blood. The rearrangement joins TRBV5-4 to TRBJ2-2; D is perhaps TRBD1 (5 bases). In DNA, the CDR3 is TGTGCCAGCAGCTCTGACAGCACCGGGGAGCTGTTTTTT. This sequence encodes CASSSDSTGELFF.